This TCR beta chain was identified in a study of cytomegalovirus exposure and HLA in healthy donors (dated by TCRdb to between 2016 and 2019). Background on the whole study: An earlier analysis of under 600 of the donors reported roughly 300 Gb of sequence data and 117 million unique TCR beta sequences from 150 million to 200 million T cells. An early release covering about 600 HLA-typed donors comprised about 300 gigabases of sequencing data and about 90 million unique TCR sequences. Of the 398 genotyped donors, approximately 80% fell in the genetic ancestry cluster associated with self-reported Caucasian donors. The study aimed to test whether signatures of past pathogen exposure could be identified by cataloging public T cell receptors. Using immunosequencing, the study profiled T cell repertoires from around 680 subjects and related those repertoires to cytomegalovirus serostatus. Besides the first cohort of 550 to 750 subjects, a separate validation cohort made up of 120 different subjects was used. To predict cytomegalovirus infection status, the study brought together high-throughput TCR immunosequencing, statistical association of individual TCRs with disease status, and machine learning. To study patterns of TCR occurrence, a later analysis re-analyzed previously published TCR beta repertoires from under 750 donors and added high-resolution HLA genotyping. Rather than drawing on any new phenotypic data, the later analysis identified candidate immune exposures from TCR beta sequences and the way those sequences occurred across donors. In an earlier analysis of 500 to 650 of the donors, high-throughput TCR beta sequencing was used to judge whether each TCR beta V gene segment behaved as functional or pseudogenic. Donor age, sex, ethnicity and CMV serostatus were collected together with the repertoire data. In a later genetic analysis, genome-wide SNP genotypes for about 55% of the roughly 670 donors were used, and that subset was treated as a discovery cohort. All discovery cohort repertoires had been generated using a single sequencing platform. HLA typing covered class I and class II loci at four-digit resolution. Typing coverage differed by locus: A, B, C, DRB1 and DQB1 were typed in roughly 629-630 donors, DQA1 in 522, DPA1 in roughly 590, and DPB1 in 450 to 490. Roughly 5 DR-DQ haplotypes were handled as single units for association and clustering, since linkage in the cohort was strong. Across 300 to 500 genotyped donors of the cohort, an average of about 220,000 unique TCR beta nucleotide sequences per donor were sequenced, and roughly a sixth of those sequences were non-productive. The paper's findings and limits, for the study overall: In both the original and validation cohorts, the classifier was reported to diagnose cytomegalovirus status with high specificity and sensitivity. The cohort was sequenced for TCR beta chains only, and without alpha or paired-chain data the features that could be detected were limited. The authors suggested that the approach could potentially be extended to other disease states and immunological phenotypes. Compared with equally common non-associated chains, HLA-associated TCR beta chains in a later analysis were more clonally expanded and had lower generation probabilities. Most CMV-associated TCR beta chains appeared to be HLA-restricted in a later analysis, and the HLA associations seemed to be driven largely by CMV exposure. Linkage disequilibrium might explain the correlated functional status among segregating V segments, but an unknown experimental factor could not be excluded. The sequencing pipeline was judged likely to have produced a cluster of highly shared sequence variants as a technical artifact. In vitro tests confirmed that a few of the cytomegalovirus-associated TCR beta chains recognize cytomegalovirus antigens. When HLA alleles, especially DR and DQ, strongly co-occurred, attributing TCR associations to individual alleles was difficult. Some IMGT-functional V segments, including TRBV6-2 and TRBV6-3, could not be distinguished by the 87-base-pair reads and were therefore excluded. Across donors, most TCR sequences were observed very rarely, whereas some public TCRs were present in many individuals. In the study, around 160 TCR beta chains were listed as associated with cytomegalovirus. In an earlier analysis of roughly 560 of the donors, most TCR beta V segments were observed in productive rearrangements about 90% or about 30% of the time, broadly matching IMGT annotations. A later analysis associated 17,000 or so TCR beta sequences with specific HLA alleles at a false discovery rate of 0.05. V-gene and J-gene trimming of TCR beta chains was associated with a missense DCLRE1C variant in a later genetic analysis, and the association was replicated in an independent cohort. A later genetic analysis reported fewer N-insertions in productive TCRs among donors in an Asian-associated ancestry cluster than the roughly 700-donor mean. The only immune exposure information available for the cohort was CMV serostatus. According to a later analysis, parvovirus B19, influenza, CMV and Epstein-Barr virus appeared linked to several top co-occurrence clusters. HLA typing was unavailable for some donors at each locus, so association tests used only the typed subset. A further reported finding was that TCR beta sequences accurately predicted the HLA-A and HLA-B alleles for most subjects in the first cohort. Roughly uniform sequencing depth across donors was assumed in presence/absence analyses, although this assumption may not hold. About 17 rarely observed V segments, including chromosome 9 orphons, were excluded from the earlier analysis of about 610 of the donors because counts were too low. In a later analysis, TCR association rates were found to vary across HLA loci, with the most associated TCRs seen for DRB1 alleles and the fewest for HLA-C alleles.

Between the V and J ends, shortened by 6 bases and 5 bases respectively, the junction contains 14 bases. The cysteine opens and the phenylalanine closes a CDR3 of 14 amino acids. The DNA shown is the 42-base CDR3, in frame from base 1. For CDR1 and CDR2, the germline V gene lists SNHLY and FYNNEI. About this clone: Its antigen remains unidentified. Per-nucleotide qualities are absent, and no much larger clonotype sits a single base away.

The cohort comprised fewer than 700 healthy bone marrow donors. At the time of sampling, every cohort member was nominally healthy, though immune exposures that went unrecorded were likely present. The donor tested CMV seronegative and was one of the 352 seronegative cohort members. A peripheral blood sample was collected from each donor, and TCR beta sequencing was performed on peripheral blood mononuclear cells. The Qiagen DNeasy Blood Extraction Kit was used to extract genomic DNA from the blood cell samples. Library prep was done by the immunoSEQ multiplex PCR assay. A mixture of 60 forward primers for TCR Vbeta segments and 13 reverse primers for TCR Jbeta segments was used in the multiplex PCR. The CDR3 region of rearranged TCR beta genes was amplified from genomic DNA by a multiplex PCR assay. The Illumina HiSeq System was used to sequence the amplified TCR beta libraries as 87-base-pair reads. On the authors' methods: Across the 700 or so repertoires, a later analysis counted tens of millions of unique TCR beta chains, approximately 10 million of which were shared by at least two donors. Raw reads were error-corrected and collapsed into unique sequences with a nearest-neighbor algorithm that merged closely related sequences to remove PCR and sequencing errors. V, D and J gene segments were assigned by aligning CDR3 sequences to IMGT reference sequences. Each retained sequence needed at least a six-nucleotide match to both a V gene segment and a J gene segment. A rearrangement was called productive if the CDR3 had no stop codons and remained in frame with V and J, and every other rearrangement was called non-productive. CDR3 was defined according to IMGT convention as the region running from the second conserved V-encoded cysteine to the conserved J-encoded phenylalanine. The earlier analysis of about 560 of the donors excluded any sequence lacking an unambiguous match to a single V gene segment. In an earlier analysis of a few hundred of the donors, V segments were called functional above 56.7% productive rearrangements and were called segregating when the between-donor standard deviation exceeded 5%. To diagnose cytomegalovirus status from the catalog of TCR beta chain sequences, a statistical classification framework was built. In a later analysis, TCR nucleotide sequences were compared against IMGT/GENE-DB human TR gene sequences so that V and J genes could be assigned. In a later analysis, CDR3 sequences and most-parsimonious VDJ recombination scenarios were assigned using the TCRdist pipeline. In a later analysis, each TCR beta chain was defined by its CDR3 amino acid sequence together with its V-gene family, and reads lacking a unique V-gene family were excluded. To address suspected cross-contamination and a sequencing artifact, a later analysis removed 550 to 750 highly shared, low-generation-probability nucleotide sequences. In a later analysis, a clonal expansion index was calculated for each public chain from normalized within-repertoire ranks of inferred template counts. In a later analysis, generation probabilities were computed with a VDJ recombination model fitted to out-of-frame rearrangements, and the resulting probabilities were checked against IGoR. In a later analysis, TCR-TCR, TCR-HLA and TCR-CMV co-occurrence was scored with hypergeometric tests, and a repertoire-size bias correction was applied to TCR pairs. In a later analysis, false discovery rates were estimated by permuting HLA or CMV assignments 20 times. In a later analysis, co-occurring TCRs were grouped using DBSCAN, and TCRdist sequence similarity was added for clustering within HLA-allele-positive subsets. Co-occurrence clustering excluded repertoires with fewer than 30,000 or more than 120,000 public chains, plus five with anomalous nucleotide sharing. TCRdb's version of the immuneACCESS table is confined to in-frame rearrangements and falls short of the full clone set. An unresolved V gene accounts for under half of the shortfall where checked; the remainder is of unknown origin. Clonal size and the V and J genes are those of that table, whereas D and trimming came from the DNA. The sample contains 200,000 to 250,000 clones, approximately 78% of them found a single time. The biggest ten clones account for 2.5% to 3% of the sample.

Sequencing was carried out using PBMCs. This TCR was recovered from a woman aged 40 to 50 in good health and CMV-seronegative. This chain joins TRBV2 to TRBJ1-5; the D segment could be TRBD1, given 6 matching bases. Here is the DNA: TGTGCCAGCAGAGGTAGTACAGGGTATCAGCCCCAGCATTTT. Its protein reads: CASRGSTGYQPQHF.